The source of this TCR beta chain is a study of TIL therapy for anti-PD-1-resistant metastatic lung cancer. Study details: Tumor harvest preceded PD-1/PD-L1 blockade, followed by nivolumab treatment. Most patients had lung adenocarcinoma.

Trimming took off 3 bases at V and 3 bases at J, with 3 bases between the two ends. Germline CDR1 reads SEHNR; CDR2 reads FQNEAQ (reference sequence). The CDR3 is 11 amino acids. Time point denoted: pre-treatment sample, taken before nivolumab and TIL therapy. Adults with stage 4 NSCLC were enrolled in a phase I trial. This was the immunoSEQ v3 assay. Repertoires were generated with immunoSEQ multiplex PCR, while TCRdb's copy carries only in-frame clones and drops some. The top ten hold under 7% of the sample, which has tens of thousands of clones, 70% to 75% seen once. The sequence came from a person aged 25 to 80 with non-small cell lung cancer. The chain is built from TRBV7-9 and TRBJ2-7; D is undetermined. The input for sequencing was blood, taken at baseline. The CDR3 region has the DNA TGTGCCAGCAGCTTTAACTACGAGCAGTACTTC. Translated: CASSFNYEQYF. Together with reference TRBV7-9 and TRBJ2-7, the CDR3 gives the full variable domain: DTGVSQNPRHKITKRGQNVTFRCDPISEHNRLYWYRQTLGQGPEFLTYFQNEAQLEKSRLLSDRFSAERPKGSFSTLEIQRTEQGDSAMYLCASSFNYEQYFGPGTRLTVT.